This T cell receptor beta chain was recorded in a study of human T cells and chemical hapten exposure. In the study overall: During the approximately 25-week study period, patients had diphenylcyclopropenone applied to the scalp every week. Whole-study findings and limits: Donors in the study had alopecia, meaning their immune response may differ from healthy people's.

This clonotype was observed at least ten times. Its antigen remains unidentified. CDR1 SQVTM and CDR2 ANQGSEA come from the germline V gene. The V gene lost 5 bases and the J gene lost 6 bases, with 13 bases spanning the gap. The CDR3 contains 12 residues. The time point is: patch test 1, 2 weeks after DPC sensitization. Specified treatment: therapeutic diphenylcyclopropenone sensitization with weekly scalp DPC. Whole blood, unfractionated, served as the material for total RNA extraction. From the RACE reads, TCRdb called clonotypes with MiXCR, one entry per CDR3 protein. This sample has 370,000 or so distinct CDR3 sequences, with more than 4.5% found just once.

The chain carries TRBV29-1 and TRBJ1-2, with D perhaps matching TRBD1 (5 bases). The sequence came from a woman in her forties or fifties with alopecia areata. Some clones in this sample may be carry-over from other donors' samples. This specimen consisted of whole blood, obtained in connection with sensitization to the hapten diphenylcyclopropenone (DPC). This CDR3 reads CSVQMGENGYTF. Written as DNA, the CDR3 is TGCAGCGTTCAGATGGGGGAGAATGGCTACACCTTC.